Detailed here is one TCR beta chain. TCRdb re-called the 5' RACE reads through MiXCR, storing one row per CDR3 protein. The sample has fewer than 900,000 distinct CDR3 sequences, over 20% seen once; the top ten hold roughly 4%. This entry belongs to a study of identical twins. This sample also belongs to another study, concerning T cells expressing NK-cell markers.

The clonotype comes from a woman between 18 and 29 years old in good health. What was sequenced was PBMCs.

The CDR3 region is CSAPIGGRANTGELFF. CDR3 nucleotides: TGCAGTGCCCCGATAGGGGGCAGGGCGAACACCGGGGAGCTGTTTTTT. V is TRBV20-1 and J is TRBJ2-2, with 7 bases fitting TRBD1. The trim removed 6 bases at V and 0 bases at J, leaving 10 bases unmatched. The CDR3 totals 16 residues. CDR1 DFQATT and CDR2 SNEGSKA come from the germline V gene (reference sequence).